The source of this TCR beta chain is a study of blood T cell repertoires in COVID-19. Study-wide background: Material from acute and convalescent COVID-19 was sourced from the United States, Italy and Spain. PBMCs, B-cell-depleted T cells, or T cells were the source of the cDNA or gDNA that made up the material.

In the original workflow: It was from reference gene primer amplification that nucleated cell counts were estimated. Clones were sequenced by immunoSEQ multiplex PCR, and TCRdb holds only the in-frame ones, with some missing. The V and J calls and clone size were taken over from that table, and D and trimming were inferred from the DNA. Of roughly 150,000 clones in the sample, about 89% are singletons; the top ten hold 2.5% to 3%. Germline-derived CDR1 and CDR2 are KGHDR and SFDVKD. V gave up 9 bases and J gave up 6 bases, with 13 bases separating them. The CDR3 consists of 12 residues. The sequenced sample was peripheral blood. V usage is TRBV24-1 and J usage is TRBJ1-2, with a weak D call TRBD1 (5 bases). This clonotype was obtained from a man aged 55 to 69 with acute or convalescent COVID-19. The CDR3 region is CATSGGLDGYTF. The CDR3 nucleotides read TGTGCCACCTCGGGGGGGTTGGATGGCTACACCTTC.